Shown below are 14 T cell receptor beta chains from a single sample sequenced in a study of cytomegalovirus exposure and HLA in healthy donors. This PCR relied on a set of 60 Vbeta primers and 13 Jbeta primers. The method was immunoSEQ multiplex PCR; TCRdb's version includes in-frame clones alone and lacks a portion of them. This table holds fewer than 75,000 clones, around 80% found once. The sequenced material came from PBMCs. Receptor source: a young woman in good health and CMV-seronegative.

V is TRBV25-1 and J is TRBJ1-1, with D unclear. CDR1 MGHDK and CDR2 SYGVNS come from the germline V gene. CDR3 length equals 13 residues. The V end was cut by 6 bases, the J end by 10 bases, with 18 bases between. CDR3 DNA: TGTGCCAGCAGGAATGACGGAACCCGGGGAGCTTTCTTT. Encoded protein: CASRNDGTRGAFF.

The sample holds a few counts of this clone. The V and J genes are TRBV27 and TRBJ1-1, with D possibly matching TRBD1 (6 bases). V was trimmed by 6 bases and J by 4 bases, leaving 15 bases between them. This CDR3 is built from 14 residues. Germline assignment: CDR1 MNHEY and CDR2 SMNVEV (reference sequence). CDR3 sequence: CASRGYAQGTEAFF. The DNA of the CDR3 is TGTGCCAGCAGAGGCTACGCACAGGGCACTGAAGCTTTCTTT.

The CDR3 nucleotides are TGTGCCAGTACCTCGGGACAGCTGAGTGAGCAGTTCTTC. Its protein product is CASTSGQLSEQFF. V is TRBV19 and J is TRBJ2-1, with 7 positions matching TRBD1. Germline V lookup: CDR1 LNHDA, CDR2 SQIVND (reference sequence). The V and J ends lost 7 bases and 9 bases, in that order; junction bases with no gene match: 9. The CDR3 spans 13 residues. Variable domain in full (rest from reference TRBV19 and TRBJ2-1): DGGITQSPKYLFRKEGQNVTLSCEQNLNHDAMYWYRQDPGQGLRLIYYSQIVNDFQKGDIAEGYSVSREKKESFPLTVTSAQKNPTAFYLCASTSGQLSEQFFGPGTRLTVL.

The chain combines TRBV30 with TRBJ1-2; TRBD1 might be the D (5 bases). The germline V and J ends were trimmed by 2 bases and 3 bases, with 13 bases remaining between them. CDR3 length equals 14 residues. Germline V gene lookup returns CDR1 GTSNPN and CDR2 SVGIG (reference sequence). The CDR3 reads CAWSTQGLHYGYTF. The CDR3 DNA reads as TGTGCCTGGAGTACCCAGGGCCTACACTATGGCTACACCTTC.

This chain uses TRBV19 with TRBJ2-2; D unclear. CDR1 is LNHDA and CDR2 is SQIVND in the germline V gene (reference sequence). There are 16 residues in the CDR3. V dropped 7 bases and J dropped 0 bases, with 15 bases sitting between them. CDR3 DNA: TGTGCCAGTAATCCTCGTGAAACACCGAACACCGGGGAGCTGTTTTTT. The encoded protein is CASNPRETPNTGELFF.

V and J are TRBV11-2 and TRBJ2-1, with TRBD1 identical over 8 bases. The length of the CDR3 is 17 residues. Looked up from germline, CDR1 is SGHAT and CDR2 is FQNNGV. V was clipped by 5 bases and J by 9 bases; unmatched bases: 18. DNA of the CDR3: TGTGCCAGCAGCCCTCGGGTTAGGACAGGGAGTTTCGGTGAGCAGTTCTTC. Its protein is CASSPRVRTGSFGEQFF.

The rearrangement links TRBV7-2 to TRBJ2-1, with D possibly matching TRBD2 (6 bases). Germline V lookup: CDR1 SGHTA, CDR2 FQGNSA. The V gene lost 3 bases and the J gene lost 6 bases, with 9 bases spanning the gap. The CDR3 runs to 13 residues. DNA for the CDR3: TGTGCCAGCAGCTTCAAGCGGGTCAATGAGCAGTTCTTC. This sequence encodes CASSFKRVNEQFF.

The V gene is TRBV20-1, the J gene TRBJ1-1; D gene unclear. The germline V gene encodes CDR1 DFQATT and CDR2 SNEGSKA (reference sequence). Between the trimmed V and J ends, which lost 3 bases and 11 bases, there was a span of 10 bases. There are 10 residues in the CDR3. The CDR3, as DNA: TGCAGTGCTAGTAGCAGTTGGGCTTTCTTT. This sequence encodes CSASSSWAFF.

The chain couples TRBV19 to TRBJ2-2; 7 nucleotides align to TRBD1. Germline trimming cut 2 bases from V and 1 base from J; bases unmatched to any gene: 7. Germline V gene data show CDR1 as LNHDA and CDR2 as SQIVND (reference sequence). The CDR3 runs 17 residues. CDR3 amino acids: CASSIHKQGLNTGELFF. CDR3 in DNA: TGTGCCAGTAGTATACACAAACAGGGGTTGAACACCGGGGAGCTGTTTTTT.

This clone has a handful of counts. The chain joins TRBV6-1 to TRBJ1-1, with a weak D call TRBD1 (6 bases). Germline values: CDR1 MNHNS, CDR2 SASEGT. This CDR3 has 14 amino acids. Trimming left V 6 bases short and J 1 base short, with 12 bases between. The CDR3 nucleotides are TGTGCCAGCAGACCCGGGACACCGAACACTGAAGCTTTCTTT. It specifies CASRPGTPNTEAFF.

The rearrangement uses TRBV7-2 and TRBJ1-1; maybe TRBD1 (6 bases). Looked up from germline, CDR1 is SGHTA and CDR2 is FQGNSA. This CDR3 spans 14 amino acids. The V end lost 2 bases, the J end lost 7 bases, and 14 bases lay between the germline ends. The CDR3 DNA sequence: TGTGCCAGCAGCTTATGGTGGGGGCACGTTGAAGCTTTCTTT. This sequence encodes CASSLWWGHVEAFF.

The chain is built from TRBV5-8 and TRBJ2-1; D not certain. Per the germline V gene, CDR1 is SGHTS and CDR2 is YDEGEE. The V gene lost 6 bases and the J gene lost 0 bases, with 10 bases spanning the gap. The CDR3 is 14 amino acids. In nucleotides, the CDR3 is TGTGCCAGCACCGCGCCGAGCTCCTACAATGAGCAGTTCTTC. As protein: CASTAPSSYNEQFF.

The chain has TRBV2 and TRBJ1-2; 7 bases are a match to TRBD1. This CDR3 spans 12 amino acids. J gave up 6 bases and V 3 bases, and 1 base lay outside the gene matches. Germline CDR1 and CDR2: SNHLY and FYNNEI. The CDR3 loop is CASSETGHGYTF. In DNA form, the CDR3 reads TGTGCCAGCAGTGAGACAGGGCATGGCTACACCTTC.

The V gene is TRBV11-2, the J gene TRBJ2-3; 7 bases line up with TRBD1. Germline-derived CDR1 and CDR2 are SGHAT and FQNNGV. The length of the CDR3 is 13 residues. The junction had 6 bases not matched to a gene; V was cut back by 10 bases and J by 2 bases. CDR3 in amino acids: CATEGAFTDTQYF. CDR3 nucleotides: TGTGCCACAGAGGGGGCGTTCACAGATACGCAGTATTTT.